This record concerns one TCR beta chain sequence. Its antigen is unknown. This entry comes from a study of graft-versus-host responses after intestinal transplantation. Looking at the study overall: Induction with anti-thymocyte globulin, then tacrolimus and steroids for roughly three years, was given to all recipients.

Study conclusions and caveats: Subjects displaying graft-donor T cell macrochimerism possessed elevated graft-versus-host to host-versus-graft clonal ratios inside allografts. Early declines in HvG clones that occurred post-transplant were associated with peak circulating GvH clone levels. GvH clones were identified in recipient marrow, with some first appearing in ileum or blood.

Sequencing used immunoSEQ multiplex PCR; TCRdb keeps in-frame clones, though not all of them. The table has 80,000 to 90,000 clones, roughly 88% seen once. V shed 7 bases and J 0 bases; nucleotides not matched to a gene: 9. Per germline, CDR1 SGHTS and CDR2 YDEGEE. The CDR3 runs 17 residues. The sequencing here drew on unstimulated CD4+ T cells sorted from spleen or lymph node cells, taken before intestinal transplant. The V and J genes are TRBV5-8 and TRBJ1-3, with TRBD1 matching 11 bases. The TCR comes from a human donor who received an intestinal transplant. The CDR3 spells CASGTDRGPYSGNTIYF. CDR3 in DNA: TGTGCCAGCGGGACGGACAGGGGGCCCTACTCTGGAAACACCATATATTTT.